The sequence of this TCR beta chain was determined in a study of blood T cell repertoires in COVID-19. About the research overall: Researchers got acute and convalescent COVID-19 samples from the United States, Italy and Spain. Nucleic acid was either cDNA or gDNA, and it came from T cells, B-cell-depleted T cells, or PBMCs.

CDR1 is SGHTA, CDR2 FQGNSA, per germline. Trimming took 4 bases from V and 9 from J; bases not matched to a gene: 13. The CDR3 extends over 17 amino acids. In the original analysis: Reference gene primer amplification in the assay estimated nucleated cell counts. Assay used: immunoSEQ multiplex PCR; TCRdb lists only in-frame clones, some missing. V and J calls and clone size come straight from that table; D and trimming were deduced from the DNA. The sample consists of 400,000 to 450,000 clones, 86% of them appearing once. The genes are TRBV7-2 and TRBJ1-6; 9 nucleotides match TRBD1. The sample was peripheral blood. This TCR came from a woman between 25 and 40 years old with active or convalescent COVID-19. CDR3 residues: CASSYEHPGTGLSPLHF. The CDR3 region has the DNA TGTGCCAGCAGCTACGAACATCCCGGGACAGGGCTTTCACCCCTCCACTTT.